Listed below are T cell receptor beta chains from one sample, sequenced in a study of cytomegalovirus exposure and HLA in healthy donors. The method was immunoSEQ multiplex PCR; TCRdb's version includes in-frame clones alone and lacks a portion of them. The top ten clones hold about 3.3% of a sample with under 60,000 clones, roughly 80% of them seen once. The sample taken for sequencing was PBMCs. The receptors come from a woman aged 40 to 50 in good health and CMV-seropositive. The CDR3 runs from the conserved cysteine through the conserved F or W. The D gene is left open where the match is weak. Not every row has a clone size; where given, it reads once, few, many or a size class.

j_call d_call v_call clone_size cdr3_aa cdr3_nt
TRBJ2-3 NA TRBV6-5 NA CASSLGGPPDTQYF TGTGCCAGCAGCTTAGGGGGTCCGCCAGATACGCAGTATTTT
TRBJ1-1 NA TRBV18 NA CASSLQAVNTEAFF TGTGCCAGCTCACTACAGGCAGTGAACACTGAAGCTTTCTTT
TRBJ1-1 NA TRBV6-6 NA CASAQGLNTEAFF TGTGCCAGCGCACAGGGCTTGAACACTGAAGCTTTCTTT
TRBJ2-4 TRBD2 TRBV29-1 NA CSVEPFPGGENIQYF TGCAGCGTTGAACCCTTCCCGGGAGGGGAAAACATTCAGTACTTC
TRBJ1-2 TRBD1 TRBV7-8 once CASSKQGGNYGYTF TGTGCCAGCAGCAAACAGGGGGGTAACTATGGCTACACCTTC
TRBJ1-5 NA TRBV30 once CAWSLQSQQPQHF TGTGCCTGGAGTCTACAGAGTCAACAGCCCCAGCATTTT
TRBJ2-5 NA TRBV2 NA CASIAQGLQETQYF TGTGCCAGCATCGCACAGGGTTTGCAAGAGACCCAGTACTTC
TRBJ2-1 TRBD2 TRBV27 NA CASSHAGTSGGDEQFF TGTGCCAGCAGCCACGCGGGGACTAGCGGGGGTGATGAGCAGTTCTTC
TRBJ2-7 NA TRBV6-5 NA CASSYAGGLNYEQYF TGTGCCAGCAGTTACGCCGGAGGACTCAACTACGAGCAGTACTTC
TRBJ2-3 TRBD2 TRBV6-4 once CASSDSASGESDTQYF TGTGCCAGCAGTGACTCAGCTAGCGGGGAATCAGATACGCAGTATTTT
TRBJ2-7 NA TRBV7-7 once CASSSQGSYEQYF TGTGCTAGCAGCTCGCAGGGCTCCTACGAGCAGTACTTC
TRBJ2-1 TRBD2 TRBV15 NA CATSRDSRGVGNEQFF TGTGCCACCAGCAGAGATTCGCGGGGGGTCGGGAATGAGCAGTTCTTC
TRBJ1-1 NA TRBV6-1 NA CASSALGGGRDTEAFF TGTGCCAGCAGTGCCTTGGGGGGAGGCCGCGACACTGAAGCTTTCTTT
TRBJ2-3 NA TRBV4-3 NA CASSPHPGTDTQYF TGCGCCAGCAGTCCTCATCCGGGCACAGATACGCAGTATTTT
TRBJ2-7 NA TRBV11-2 NA CASSLDRGRSYEQYF TGTGCCAGCAGCTTAGACAGGGGCCGCTCCTACGAGCAGTACTTC
TRBJ2-1 NA TRBV5-1 NA CASSLAATPPYNEQFF TGCGCCAGCAGCTTGGCCGCGACTCCTCCCTACAATGAGCAGTTCTTC
TRBJ2-1 TRBD2 TRBV5-1 NA CASKPSGTSAYNEQFF TGCGCCAGCAAGCCATCTGGGACTAGCGCCTACAATGAGCAGTTCTTC
TRBJ1-1 NA TRBV6-1 NA CASSRTGTEAFF TGTGCCAGCAGTAGGACTGGCACTGAAGCTTTCTTT
TRBJ1-1 NA TRBV7-9 NA CASSPGENTEAFF TGTGCCAGCAGTCCGGGAGAGAACACTGAAGCTTTCTTT
TRBJ2-3 TRBD2 TRBV25-1 NA CASGKLAGHTDTQYF TGTGCCAGCGGCAAACTAGCGGGTCATACAGATACGCAGTATTTT
TRBJ1-2 NA TRBV27 NA CASSFRARDAYGYTF TGTGCCAGCAGCTTCCGCGCCAGGGATGCGTATGGCTACACCTTC
TRBJ1-4 TRBD1 TRBV27 NA CASSTRQGVNEKLFF TGTGCCAGCAGTACCCGACAGGGGGTTAATGAAAAACTGTTTTTT
TRBJ2-5 TRBD1 TRBV30 NA CAWSGRDRGWETQYF TGTGCCTGGAGCGGAAGGGACAGGGGATGGGAGACCCAGTACTTC
TRBJ2-7 TRBD1 TRBV2 NA CASSELPGQNYEQYF TGTGCCAGCAGTGAACTCCCGGGACAGAACTACGAGCAGTACTTC
TRBJ1-1 NA TRBV7-3 few CASSFGGGTEAFF TGTGCCAGCAGCTTTGGGGGAGGGACTGAAGCTTTCTTT
TRBJ2-3 NA TRBV11-3 NA CASSLGLRMSSTDTQYF TGTGCCAGCAGCCTCGGACTCAGAATGTCTAGCACAGATACGCAGTATTTT
TRBJ1-2 TRBD1 TRBV7-9 few CASKYGQGAAGYTF TGTGCCAGCAAATACGGACAGGGGGCTGCTGGCTACACCTTC
TRBJ1-6 NA TRBV27 few CASSSPRGGTNSPLHF TGTGCCAGCAGTTCCCCCCGGGGAGGGACGAATTCACCCCTCCACTTT
TRBJ2-3 NA TRBV7-2 NA CASSTTVTRVADTQYF TGTGCCAGCAGCACCACAGTGACTAGAGTTGCAGATACGCAGTATTTT
TRBJ1-1 NA TRBV10-2 NA CASSVSEMNTEAFF TGCGCCAGCAGTGTAAGCGAAATGAACACTGAAGCTTTCTTT
TRBJ1-2 NA TRBV7-8 NA CASSLERNYDYTF TGTGCCAGCAGCTTAGAGCGCAACTATGACTACACCTTC
TRBJ1-6 NA TRBV19 NA CASTNRWGAGGSPLHF TGTGCCAGTACTAATAGGTGGGGCGCCGGGGGTTCACCCCTCCACTTT
TRBJ2-3 TRBD1 TRBV18 NA CASSPGTATDTQYF TGTGCCAGCTCACCCGGGACAGCAACAGATACGCAGTATTTT
TRBJ1-1 TRBD1 TRBV6-5 NA CASSPDRGRITEAFF TGTGCCAGCAGCCCTGACAGGGGGCGAATCACTGAAGCTTTCTTT
TRBJ2-5 NA TRBV5-6 NA CASSLVRGEETQYF TGTGCCAGCAGCTTAGTGCGGGGAGAAGAGACCCAGTACTTC
TRBJ1-3 TRBD1 TRBV15 NA CATSRDGTGVRGNTIYF TGTGCCACCAGCAGAGATGGGACAGGGGTTCGCGGAAACACCATATATTTT
TRBJ2-3 NA TRBV5-6 NA CASSLLRDTQYF TGTGCCAGCAGCCTTCTGAGGGATACGCAGTATTTT
TRBJ2-3 NA TRBV11-2 once CASSLVGGTDTQYF TGTGCCAGCAGCTTAGTAGGGGGCACAGATACGCAGTATTTT
TRBJ1-6 TRBD1 TRBV12-5 NA CASGFLSGQGGNSPLHF TGTGCTAGTGGTTTCCTAAGCGGACAGGGGGGCAATTCACCCCTCCACTTT
TRBJ2-5 TRBD1 TRBV7-9 NA CAGSGTGIDF TGTGCCGGTTCCGGGACAGGTATCGACTTC
TRBJ1-1 NA TRBV6-1 few CASSEIVEAFF TGTGCCAGCAGTGAAATAGTAGAAGCTTTCTTT
TRBJ1-1 TRBD1 TRBV7-3 NA CASREGGQGGTEAFF TGTGCCAGCAGGGAGGGGGGACAGGGGGGGACTGAAGCTTTCTTT
TRBJ1-4 NA TRBV7-2 NA CASSPLGVTGEKLFF TGTGCCAGCAGCCCCCTCGGGGTCACGGGTGAAAAACTGTTTTTT
TRBJ2-5 TRBD2 TRBV5-1 NA CASSPRGAGGLETQYF TGCGCCAGCAGCCCCCGTGGAGCGGGGGGGCTGGAGACCCAGTACTTC
TRBJ1-2 NA TRBV19 NA CASSIDLGEYGYTF TGTGCCAGTAGTATAGATCTTGGGGAGTATGGCTACACCTTC